This T cell receptor beta chain was profiled in a study of blood T cells in healthy people across ages. The trim removed 5 bases at V and 8 bases at J, leaving 7 bases unmatched. The CDR3 has 14 residues. Germline V CDR1 and CDR2: SGHRS, YFSETQ. Isolated PBMCs totaled at least 6 million in each sample. PCR was performed a second time for about 7 to 11 cycles using a sample-barcoded 5' primer and a J-beta primer mix. TCRdb re-derived calls from the 5' RACE reads in MiXCR, one entry per CDR3 protein. The table has hundreds of thousands of distinct CDR3 sequences, 45% to 50% seen once; the top ten hold over 10%.

This receptor was identified in a man aged 25 to 45 in good health. The sequenced sample consisted of blood. The chain links TRBV5-1 to TRBJ1-2, with 12 positions matching TRBD1. The CDR3 DNA reads as TGCGCCAGCAGTTCGGGGACAGGGGGCCGGGGCTACACCTTC. Its translation is CASSSGTGGRGYTF.